These T cell receptor beta chains were read from a single sample in a study of human T cells and chemical hapten exposure. TCRdb re-analysed the RACE reads in MiXCR, keeping a single row per CDR3 protein. The profile covers 180,000 or so distinct CDR3 sequences, with about 14% appearing a single time and around 1.7% taken by the ten largest. Here the sequenced sample was whole blood, taken in connection with sensitization to the hapten diphenylcyclopropenone (DPC). The receptors originated from a woman under 40 with alopecia areata. Some clones in this sample may be carry-over from other donors' samples. CDR3s include the opening cysteine and the closing phenylalanine or tryptophan. Fields, in order: D gene, clone size, J gene, V gene, CDR3 DNA, CDR3 protein. D genes are given only for firm matches. Clone size is shown for a subset of rows, as once, few, many or a class of expanded clone.

.,many,TRBJ1-2,TRBV4-2,TGTGCCAGCAGCCAGGACGCCTATGGCTACACCTTC,CASSQDAYGYTF
.,few,TRBJ1-2,TRBV18,TGTGCCAGCTCTCTGGGCAGGGGTGACGACTATGGCTACACCTTC,CASSLGRGDDYGYTF
TRBD2,.,TRBJ2-7,TRBV3-1,TGTGCCAGCAGCCCACAAGCGGGGGGAGGATACGAGCAGTACTTC,CASSPQAGGGYEQYF
TRBD1,.,TRBJ1-2,TRBV27,TGTGCCAGCAGTTTCCTCGGACAGGGGGCCTATGGCTACACCTTC,CASSFLGQGAYGYTF
.,many,TRBJ1-5,TRBV11-2,TGTGCCAGCAGCTTAGGGAAGGGTTTCAATCAGCCCCAGCATTTT,CASSLGKGFNQPQHF
TRBD1,few,TRBJ1-2,TRBV27,TGTGCCAGCAGTTTCGACAGGGGGCGAGGCTACACCTTC,CASSFDRGRGYTF
.,few,TRBJ2-2,TRBV11-2,TGTGCCAGCAGCTACACCAACACCGGGGAGCTGTTTTTT,CASSYTNTGELFF
.,.,TRBJ1-2,TRBV6-1,TGTGCCAGCAACAGGAACTATGGCTACACCTTC,CASNRNYGYTF
.,.,TRBJ1-2,TRBV9,TGTGCCAGCAGCGTGGGCCAGGGGACTTACGGCTACACCTTC,CASSVGQGTYGYTF
TRBD2,few,TRBJ2-1,TRBV28,TGTGCCAGCAGGCCCGGGGGAGCGGGAAACAATGAGCAGTTCTTC,CASRPGGAGNNEQFF
.,many,TRBJ2-7,TRBV4-1,TGCGCCAGCAGCCAGTCTATTGTGAACGAGCAGTACTTC,CASSQSIVNEQYF
.,few,TRBJ1-1,TRBV5-1,TGCGCCAGCAGCTTGGCCAGGGGAACCACTGAAGCTTTCTTT,CASSLARGTTEAFF
.,many,TRBJ2-1,TRBV3-2,TGTGCCAGCCCCCGGAGGCTAGCGGGAGTGGGGACCTACAATGAGCAGTTCTTC,CASPRRLAGVGTYNEQFF
.,.,TRBJ2-1,TRBV7-9,TGTGCCAGCAGCCCCTTGTCGGTTAGAAACAATGAGCAGTTCTTC,CASSPLSVRNNEQFF
.,few,TRBJ2-7,TRBV6-5,TGTGCCAGCAGTTACTCGCCGAGGAACGAGCAGTACTTC,CASSYSPRNEQYF
TRBD1,few,TRBJ2-1,TRBV3-1,TGTGCCAGCAGCCAAGTGATCGGACAGGGGGTCTGGGTAAATGAGCAGTTCTTC,CASSQVIGQGVWVNEQFF
TRBD1,few,TRBJ2-7,TRBV6-6,TGTGCCAGCAAGAATCGGGACAGTCACTCCTACGAGCAGTACTTC,CASKNRDSHSYEQYF
TRBD2,.,TRBJ2-5,TRBV6-1,TGTGCCAGCAGTGGTCGTAGAGCGGGGGAAGAGACCCAGTACTTC,CASSGRRAGEETQYF
TRBD2,few,TRBJ2-1,TRBV20-1,TGCAGTGCTGTCCCGGGAGGAAAAAATGAGCAGTTCTTC,CSAVPGGKNEQFF
.,.,TRBJ1-6,TRBV20-1,TGCAGTGCCCGGCCGGGGGTTGGCGCCTATAATTCACCCCTCCACTTT,CSARPGVGAYNSPLHF
.,.,TRBJ2-1,TRBV11-3,TGTGCCAGCAGCCTCGGGACCGCCGAGCAGTTCTTC,CASSLGTAEQFF
.,many,TRBJ2-1,TRBV7-8,TGTGCCAGCAGCCCCCGGTCGAAGGGGGGAAACCCTGCCTACAATGAGCAGTTCTTC,CASSPRSKGGNPAYNEQFF
.,.,TRBJ1-1,TRBV18,TGTGCCAGCTCAAGAGGGGTCATGAACACTGAAGCTTTCTTT,CASSRGVMNTEAFF
.,.,TRBJ2-7,TRBV20-1,TGCAGTCCCTCCGGCGATACCCACGAGCAGTACTTC,CSPSGDTHEQYF
TRBD2,.,TRBJ2-3,TRBV6-1,TGTGCCAGCAAGCCGACTAGCGGATACACAGATACGCAGTATTTT,CASKPTSGYTDTQYF
.,.,TRBJ1-2,TRBV10-3,TGTGCCATCAGTGACTTACAGGGAGTGGATGGCTACACCTTC,CAISDLQGVDGYTF
TRBD1,few,TRBJ2-7,TRBV7-8,TGTGCCAGCAGCTTCCGGGACAGGGGGCCGGGGGGTTCCTACGAGCAGTACTTC,CASSFRDRGPGGSYEQYF
TRBD1,.,TRBJ1-1,TRBV6-2/TRBV6-3,TGTGCCAGCAGTTACTATACAGGGGGTACTGAAGCTTTCTTT,CASSYYTGGTEAFF
TRBD1,.,TRBJ2-1,TRBV12-3/TRBV12-4,TGTGCCAGCAGTTTAGGGTCCGGGACAGGAGCCTCCTACAATGAGCAGTTCTTC,CASSLGSGTGASYNEQFF
.,few,TRBJ1-1,TRBV7-9,TGTGCCAGCAGCTTAGCGCGGGGGCAGGGAACTGAAGCTTTCTTT,CASSLARGQGTEAFF
.,.,TRBJ1-5,TRBV12-3/TRBV12-4,TGTGCCAGCAGTCCGGACAGCGTCGTAGTTCACCAGCCCCAGCATTTT,CASSPDSVVVHQPQHF
.,.,TRBJ2-7,TRBV7-8,TGTGCCAGCAGCTTGACAGTGACTTACGAGCAGTACTTC,CASSLTVTYEQYF
.,.,TRBJ1-1,TRBV3-1,TGTGCCAGCAGCCCCTCCCCCGTAGGGAGCACTGAAGCTTTCTTT,CASSPSPVGSTEAFF
TRBD1,many,TRBJ2-7,TRBV29-1,TGCAGCGTTGAAGGACAGGGGGCCTACGAGCAGTACTTC,CSVEGQGAYEQYF
.,few,TRBJ2-3,TRBV15,TGTGCCACCAGCACAAGGCCAGGGACGGTCACAGATACGCAGTATTTT,CATSTRPGTVTDTQYF